These T cell receptor beta chains were read from a single sample in a study of regulatory T cells in long-lasting Graves disease. A single record per CDR3 protein comes from TCRdb applying MiXCR to the multiplex PCR reads. The table lists more than 450,000 distinct CDR3 sequences, around 15% of them singletons. Another study also made use of these data, one on T cells in Graves' hyperthyroidism and ophthalmopathy.

The input for sequencing was peripheral blood mononuclear cells (PBMCs), taken at new diagnosis, from a patient treated with antithyroid drugs. These TCRs come from a man aged 35-49 years with Graves disease. Each CDR3 is given with its conserved first and last residue. The D gene is left open where the match is weak. Some rows mark clone size as missing; the rest say once, few, many or name a class of expanded clone.

v_call	d_call	clone_size	j_call	cdr3_nt	cdr3_aa
TRBV11-1	.	many	TRBJ2-1	TGTGCCAGCAGCTTAGGTCAGGTGAATGAGCAGTTCTTC	CASSLGQVNEQFF
TRBV24-1	.	.	TRBJ1-1	TGTGCCACCAGGCCGGACAGAGGAAACACTGAAGCTTTCTTT	CATRPDRGNTEAFF
TRBV5-1	.	few	TRBJ2-1	TGCGCCAGCAGCTTGTTCAACAATGAGCAGTTCTTC	CASSLFNNEQFF
TRBV3-1	.	many	TRBJ2-5	TGTGCCAGCAGCCGGCGGGCACAACTCCAAGAGACCCAGTACTTC	CASSRRAQLQETQYF
TRBV12-3/TRBV12-4	.	.	TRBJ2-1	TGTGCCAGCAAGCTTTTAAGGCAGGCAAATGGTGAGCAGTTCTTC	CASKLLRQANGEQFF
TRBV14	.	.	TRBJ2-7	TGTGCCAGCAGCCAGAATCCTGCCTGGGACGAGCAGTACTTC	CASSQNPAWDEQYF
TRBV5-1	.	few	TRBJ2-3	TGCGCCAGCAGCCCACTCCCGGGTGGGGGTGTTGGGCTCGGGACAGATACGCAGTATTTT	CASSPLPGGGVGLGTDTQYF
TRBV28	.	many	TRBJ1-2	TGTGCCAGCGAGGAAGGGTCCTCTAACTATGGCTACACCTTC	CASEEGSSNYGYTF
TRBV28	.	many	TRBJ2-1	TGTGCCAGCAGTTCAACTTACAATGAGCAGTTCTTC	CASSSTYNEQFF
TRBV2	.	many	TRBJ2-7	TGTGCCAGCAGGACTGGAAGCCTCGGAGGGGCCTACGAGCAGTACTTC	CASRTGSLGGAYEQYF
TRBV29-1	.	few	TRBJ2-7	TGCAGCGTTGAAGCCACGGGCCTCCCTACCCAGTACTTC	CSVEATGLPTQYF
TRBV18	.	many	TRBJ1-2	TGTGCCAGCTCCCACCGGGACACCCCTCGGGACTATGGCTACACCTTC	CASSHRDTPRDYGYTF
TRBV27	.	many	TRBJ2-7	TGTGCCAGCAGTTTATCCACAGGGTTTGGCTACGAGCAGTACTTC	CASSLSTGFGYEQYF
TRBV30	.	many	TRBJ2-7	TGTGCCTGGAGTAGACAGACCTCCTACGAGCAGTACTTC	CAWSRQTSYEQYF
TRBV3-1	.	few	TRBJ1-3	TGTGCCAGCACCAAGATAGCCAGCTCTGGAAACACCATATATTTT	CASTKIASSGNTIYF
TRBV12-3/TRBV12-4	TRBD2	many	TRBJ2-2	TGTGCCAGCAGTTTCAGGACTAGCGGGCCACCGAACACCGGGGAGCTGTTTTTT	CASSFRTSGPPNTGELFF
TRBV14	TRBD2	.	TRBJ2-3	TGTGCCAGCAGCCAAGCAGCGGGGACGGGCACAGATACGCAGTATTTT	CASSQAAGTGTDTQYF
TRBV6-1	.	many	TRBJ1-1	TGTGCCAGCAGTGAAGTTCGGGCGGCGAACACTGAAGCTTTCTTT	CASSEVRAANTEAFF
TRBV28	.	few	TRBJ2-7	TGTGCCAGCAATGATAGGCTACGGTCATGGAAGTTTGGCGAGCAGTACTTC	CASNDRLRSWKFGEQYF
TRBV16	.	many	TRBJ1-1	TGTGCCAGCAGCCAATTCCACAGGACTATGAACACTGAAGCTTTCTTT	CASSQFHRTMNTEAFF
TRBV29-1	.	few	TRBJ2-1	TGCAGCGTCCTCGGGGGGCGACATGAGCAGTTCTTC	CSVLGGRHEQFF
TRBV20-1	.	many	TRBJ2-5	TGCAGTGCTAGCCGAGCGACTCTCCAAGAGACCCAGTACTTC	CSASRATLQETQYF
TRBV29-1	TRBD2	few	TRBJ2-1	TGCAGCGTGCTGACTAGCCGATCCTACAATGAGCAGTTCTTC	CSVLTSRSYNEQFF
TRBV20-1	.	few	TRBJ2-7	TGCAGTGCTAGACTGGCCTACGAGCAGTACTTC	CSARLAYEQYF
TRBV5-1	TRBD2	many	TRBJ2-1	TGTGCCAGCAGTCTGGGGGGGTCCTACAATGAGCAGTTCTTC	CASSLGGSYNEQFF
TRBV5-1	.	few	TRBJ1-4	TGCGCCAGCAGCTCGATCGGGACAAGGGTAGCAACTAATGAAAAACTGTTTTTT	CASSSIGTRVATNEKLFF
TRBV15	.	.	TRBJ2-7	TGTGCCACCAGCAGTCTGGAGGGGAGTTCGCAGGAGCAGTACTTC	CATSSLEGSSQEQYF
TRBV5-5	TRBD2	many	TRBJ2-7	TGTGCCAGCAGCGCGGGACTAGCGGGGTCCTACGAGCAGTACTTC	CASSAGLAGSYEQYF
TRBV7-9	.	few	TRBJ1-3	TGTGCCAGCAGCTTTGCAGGGCCTGGAAACACCATATATTTT	CASSFAGPGNTIYF
TRBV20-1	.	many	TRBJ2-7	TGCAGTGCCGGACCGGGTGGATATGAGCAGTACTTC	CSAGPGGYEQYF
TRBV10-3	.	few	TRBJ2-3	TGTGCCGTACAGGAAGTAGAGGGACCAGATACGCAGTATTTT	CAVQEVEGPDTQYF
TRBV20-1	TRBD2	.	TRBJ2-7	TGCATCCCCGGACTAGCGGGAGTTCCCTCCTACGAGCAGTACTTC	CIPGLAGVPSYEQYF
TRBV28	TRBD2	many	TRBJ2-7	TGTGCCAGCAGCCTCCTCGGGGGGGGCTTGGACGAGCAGTACTTC	CASSLLGGGLDEQYF
TRBV2	.	many	TRBJ1-2	TGTGCCAGCAGAGGCTCGGCAACTAACTATGGCTACACCTTC	CASRGSATNYGYTF
TRBV5-1	.	many	TRBJ2-7	TGCGCCAGCAGCTTGGTCCTGCAGGGGGGGAACGAGCAGTACTTC	CASSLVLQGGNEQYF
TRBV29-1	.	many	TRBJ1-1	TGCAGCGTTGAAGGACAGCCGAACACTGAAGCTTTCTTT	CSVEGQPNTEAFF
TRBV3-1	.	many	TRBJ2-7	TGTGCCAGCAGCCGGATAAGGGGTGCAAGGTCCTACGAGCAGTACTTC	CASSRIRGARSYEQYF
TRBV7-9	.	.	TRBJ2-5	TGTGCCAGCAGCTACACGCGTCAGGGGCCTCAAGAGACCCAGTACTTC	CASSYTRQGPQETQYF
TRBV20-1	TRBD2	.	TRBJ2-5	TGCAGTGCTAGAGACCACACTAGCGGGAGGAAAGAGACCCAGTACTTC	CSARDHTSGRKETQYF
TRBV5-6	.	.	TRBJ1-3	TGTGTCAGCAGCTTGGAAGCCAGGCGAAACACCATATATTTT	CVSSLEARRNTIYF
TRBV27	.	many	TRBJ2-1	TGTGCCAGCAGTCTCAGTGGGAGCAATGAGCAGTTCTTC	CASSLSGSNEQFF
TRBV15	.	.	TRBJ1-5	TGTGCCACACAAGGTGGGCGCAGGGTAGGTCAGCCCCAGCATTTT	CATQGGRRVGQPQHF